These 9 T cell receptor beta chains share one sample of origin, sequenced in a study of cytotoxic CD8 clonotypes in ibrutinib-treated CLL. TCRdb's copy holds only in-frame clones and misses some; the assay was immunoSEQ multiplex PCR. The sample carries approximately 150,000 clones, roughly 80% recorded once. The material sequenced was PBMCs, taken after 12 months of ibrutinib treatment. The receptors were sampled from a human donor with chronic lymphocytic leukemia.

About this clone itself: The same CDR3 is also encoded by other DNA sequences in this sample. The V and J genes are TRBV19 and TRBJ2-3; D is perhaps TRBD1 (6 bases). The V and J ends lost 3 bases and 3 bases respectively, with 10 bases between them. The CDR3 has 14 amino acids. In germline, CDR1 is LNHDA, CDR2 SQIVND (reference sequence). CDR3 residues: CASSIRGSTDTQYF. The CDR3 DNA is TGTGCCAGTAGTATCAGGGGATCGACAGATACGCAGTATTTT.

This sequence joins TRBV19 and TRBJ1-5, with TRBD1 as a possible D gene (5 bases). In germline, CDR1 is LNHDA, CDR2 SQIVND (reference sequence). The CDR3 contains 12 residues. V was shortened by 1 base and J by 9 bases, with 7 bases between the two germline ends. CDR3 in amino acids: CASSIAGGPQHF. For the CDR3, the DNA is TGTGCCAGTAGTATAGCTGGGGGGCCCCAGCATTTT.

A few counts support this clone. This rearrangement joins TRBV6-4 to TRBJ1-2; D is unclear. The germline V gene has CDR1 MRHNA and CDR2 SNTAGT. V was cut by 3 bases and J by 2 bases, with 7 bases left in between. The CDR3 sequence is 13 residues long. Here the CDR3 DNA reads TGTGCCAGCAGTGAGGAGAAGAACTATGGCTACACCTTC. Translated: CASSEEKNYGYTF.

The genes are TRBV19 and TRBJ2-7, with D maybe TRBD1 (5 bases). Per the germline V gene, CDR1 is LNHDA and CDR2 is SQIVND (reference sequence). Trimming left V 4 bases short and J 4 bases short, with 26 bases between. This CDR3 has 18 residues. The CDR3 nucleotides are TGTGCCAGTAGTAAGACAAACGACGTAGACAGTGTTGGGTACGAGCAGTACTTC. Encoded protein: CASSKTNDVDSVGYEQYF. The whole variable domain, filled in from reference TRBV19 and TRBJ2-7, reads DGGITQSPKYLFRKEGQNVTLSCEQNLNHDAMYWYRQDPGQGLRLIYYSQIVNDFQKGDIAEGYSVSREKKESFPLTVTSAQKNPTAFYLCASSKTNDVDSVGYEQYFGPGTRLTVT.

The J gene is TRBJ1-2, the V gene TRBV6-5; D gene unclear. The CDR3 runs 11 residues. Trimming removed 0 bases at V and 8 bases at J, with 4 bases between. In germline, CDR1 is MNHEY, CDR2 SVGAGI. CDR3 loop: CASSYSWGYTF. CDR3 coding DNA: TGTGCCAGCAGTTACTCCTGGGGCTACACCTTC.

This clone came up once. The chain recombines TRBV6-1 with TRBJ1-2, with 9 nucleotides matching TRBD1. V gave up 7 bases and J gave up 4 bases; unmatched junction bases: 7. The CDR3 totals 14 residues. Germline CDR1 is MNHNS and CDR2 is SASEGT. In DNA, the CDR3 is TGTGCCAGCATTGACAGGGGGGGGATCTATGGCTACACCTTC. It codes for CASIDRGGIYGYTF.

The chain couples TRBV2 to TRBJ2-5; 9 positions agree with TRBD2. The CDR3 is 13 amino acids. Trimming at V came to 7 bases and at J to 2 bases, leaving 2 bases not matched to a gene. Per the germline V gene, CDR1 is SNHLY and CDR2 is FYNNEI. In DNA, the CDR3 is TGTGCCAGCAAGAGCGGGGGGCAAGAGACCCAGTACTTC. This gives the protein CASKSGGQETQYF.

The rearrangement links TRBV7-9 to TRBJ2-1, with 12 bases that match TRBD2. After removal of 1 base from V and 0 bases from J, the junction contained 4 bases not matched to a gene. The CDR3 is 18 residues long. Germline CDR1 is SEHNR and CDR2 is FQNEAQ (reference sequence). In DNA, the CDR3 is TGTGCCAGCAGCTTAGGGCCTAGCGGGAGGGCCTCCTACAATGAGCAGTTCTTC. Translating it yields CASSLGPSGRASYNEQFF.

A word on this clone: Other DNA sequences in the sample encode the same CDR3. V usage is TRBV28 and J usage is TRBJ1-5, with D uncertain. The V gene's germline CDR1 is MDHEN and CDR2 SYDVKM. Trimming took off 2 bases at V and 6 bases at J, with 5 bases between the two ends. The CDR3 length is 12 residues. The CDR3 DNA follows: TGTGCCAGCAGTTTAGGTGGTCAGCCCCAGCATTTT. Residues: CASSLGGQPQHF.